These 25 T cell receptor beta chains came from one sample sequenced in a study of T cells in Graves' hyperthyroidism and ophthalmopathy. Amplified regions were TCR beta CDR3 sequences from RNA transcripts. A first-round RT-PCR of the TCR CDR3 used the HTBI primer set. MiXCR was run by TCRdb on the multiplex PCR reads, yielding one entry per CDR3 protein. The sample shows approximately 640,000 distinct CDR3 sequences, around 15% of them seen only once. Material: blood. The receptor set was obtained from a woman aged 25 to 39 with Graves' hyperthyroidism.

This clonotype was detected ten times or more. This rearrangement joins TRBV6-1 to TRBJ2-5, with 8 bases aligning to TRBD1. The length of the CDR3 is 13 residues. Germline CDR1 reads MNHNS; CDR2 reads SASEGT. The V gene end was trimmed by 8 bases and the J gene end by 4 bases; junction bases not matched to a gene: 6. This CDR3 is CASGQGLGETQYF. The CDR3 nucleotides read TGTGCCAGCGGACAGGGCCTTGGAGAGACCCAGTACTTC.

As concerns this clonotype: Given a much more abundant clone one base away, this may be a read error. The V gene is TRBV5-1, the J gene TRBJ2-7; 8 bases agree with TRBD1. The CDR3 runs to 12 residues. The V gene's germline CDR1 is SGHRS and CDR2 YFSETQ. The CDR3 DNA is TGCGCCAGCAGCCCTGGACAGGGCGAGCAGTGCTTC. It translates to CASSPGQGEQCF.

This chain connects TRBV24-1 to TRBJ1-2; tentatively, D is TRBD1 (6 bases). Germline CDR1 is KGHDR and CDR2 is SFDVKD. V was pared by 3 bases and J by 8 bases, with 9 bases between. This CDR3 comprises 12 residues. The CDR3 DNA reads TGTGCCACCAGTGATCACAGGGAAGGCTACACCTTC. It translates to CATSDHREGYTF.

As to this clonotype: This may come from a read error, since a much larger clone is one base off. V usage is TRBV6-5 and J usage is TRBJ2-5, with 9 bases fitting TRBD1. The CDR3 length is 17 residues. Germline V gene data show CDR1 as MNHEY and CDR2 as SVGAGI. Trimming cost V 2 bases and J 5 bases; bases outside gene matches: 12. CDR3 region: CASSYAAGQGIVETQYF. The CDR3 bases are TGTGCCAGCAGTTACGCCGCCGGACAGGGGATTGTGGAGACCCAGTACTTC.

This sequence joins TRBV10-3 and TRBJ2-2; TRBD2 is a possible D gene (5 bases). This CDR3 has 15 amino acids. CDR1 and CDR2 from the germline V gene are ENHRY and SYGVKD. V gave up 2 bases and J gave up 6 bases, with 13 bases separating them. The CDR3 nucleotides read TGTGCCATCAGTGAGGACGGTGGGAGATCCGGGGAGCTGTTTTTT. Its protein product is CAISEDGGRSGELFF.

This clonotype was observed many times. The chain links TRBV28 to TRBJ2-1, with 11 positions matching TRBD2. The CDR3 is made up of 19 amino acids. After removal of 5 bases from V and 4 bases from J, the junction contained 16 bases not matched to a gene. Looked up from germline, CDR1 is MDHEN and CDR2 is SYDVKM. The CDR3 loop is CASSHQGGSSGRAYNEQFF. The CDR3 region has the DNA TGTGCCAGCAGTCATCAGGGTGGGAGTAGCGGGAGGGCGTACAATGAGCAGTTCTTC.

Many counts were recorded for this clonotype. The rearrangement links TRBV7-2 to TRBJ2-1; TRBD1 agrees at 7 bases. The CDR3 loop spans 18 amino acids. V lost 1 base, J lost 3 bases, and 12 bases stayed unmatched. Per the germline V gene, CDR1 is SGHTA and CDR2 is FQGNSA. The CDR3 protein is CASSLGPPTGLNYNEQFF. CDR3 in DNA: TGTGCCAGCAGCTTAGGCCCTCCGACAGGGTTGAACTACAATGAGCAGTTCTTC.

This clonotype was seen more than once but under ten times. This chain links TRBV6-2 or TRBV6-3 with TRBJ1-5; TRBD1 is a possible D gene (6 bases). The CDR3 loop spans 15 amino acids. The V gene's germline CDR1 is MNHEY and CDR2 SVGEGT. V lost 6 bases to trimming and J lost 4 bases, with 16 bases between them. DNA of the CDR3: TGTGCCAGCAGCTTTACCGGGACAAGGAATCAGCCCCAGCATTTT. It codes for CASSFTGTRNQPQHF.

The table lists this clonotype with a few counts. The chain couples TRBV27 to TRBJ2-2; perhaps TRBD2 as D (6 bases). Per the germline V gene, CDR1 is MNHEY and CDR2 is SMNVEV (reference sequence). V lost 8 bases to trimming and J lost 6 bases, with 10 bases between them. The CDR3 contains 12 residues. The CDR3 reads CASLGLAGELFF. Written as DNA, the CDR3 is TGTGCCAGCTTGGGACTCGCCGGGGAGCTGTTTTTT.

This clonotype was picked up many times. The chain uses TRBV2 and TRBJ2-2; 7 bases align to TRBD1. The ends lost 6 bases at V and 0 bases at J; junction bases unmatched: 7. Germline CDR1 reads SNHLY; CDR2 reads FYNNEI. The CDR3 totals 16 residues. DNA for the CDR3: TGTGCCAGCAGCCGACAGGGCCCAACGAACACCGGGGAGCTGTTTTTT. Its translation: CASSRQGPTNTGELFF.

The chain has TRBV11-3 and TRBJ2-1; TRBD2 agrees at 10 bases. The CDR3 runs to 16 residues. CDR1 SGHNT and CDR2 YENEEA come from the germline V gene. The J segment lost 10 bases and the V segment lost 5 bases, leaving 14 bases of the junction unmatched. The CDR3 coding sequence is TGTGCCAGCAGCCAGGGGACTAGCGATTATATTAAGGAGCAGTTCTTC. It translates to CASSQGTSDYIKEQFF. Full variable domain (rest looked up from reference TRBV11-3 and TRBJ2-1): EAGVVQSPRYKIIEKKQPVAFWCNPISGHNTLYWYLQNLGQGPELLIRYENEEAVDDSQLPKDRFSAERLKGVDSTLKIQPAELGDSAVYLCASSQGTSDYIKEQFFGPGTRLTVL.

The V and J genes are TRBV12-3 or TRBV12-4 and TRBJ1-6, with D unclear. This CDR3 comprises 13 residues. Trimming removed 6 bases from V and 5 bases from J, with 8 bases in between. CDR3 bases: TGTGCCAGCAGGAGGATCAATAATTCACCCCTCCACTTT. This translates into CASRRINNSPLHF.

In this sample, this clonotype turned up many times. The chain employs TRBV7-8 and TRBJ2-7; D not resolved. Trimming pared 0 bases from V and 4 bases from J, leaving 7 bases between. Germline CDR1 SGHVS, CDR2 FQNEAQ. The CDR3 is 13 amino acids. This CDR3 is CASSLARRYEQYF. As DNA, the CDR3 is TGTGCCAGCAGCTTAGCGCGCAGATACGAGCAGTACTTC.

This clonotype was seen ten or more times. This rearrangement joins TRBV20-1 to TRBJ2-3; 7 nucleotides agree with TRBD2. Germline V CDR1 and CDR2: DFQATT, SNEGSKA (reference sequence). With 4 bases clipped from V and 4 bases from J, the junction kept 14 bases outside the gene matches. CDR3 size: 16 residues. The DNA of the CDR3 is TGCAGTGCTACCTCGTCGGGCGGGAGTGAGGCAGATACGCAGTATTTT. Translation gives CSATSSGGSEADTQYF.

V and J are TRBV3-1 and TRBJ2-1; 12 bases fit TRBD2. This CDR3 is built from 15 residues. V lost 4 bases, J lost 8 bases, and 6 bases stayed unmatched. The germline V gene encodes CDR1 LGHDT and CDR2 YNNKEL (reference sequence). The CDR3 here is CASSPGLAGSDEQFF. CDR3 DNA sequence: TGTGCCAGCAGCCCTGGACTAGCGGGAAGCGATGAGCAGTTCTTC.

The chain employs TRBV2 and TRBJ2-5; 13 nucleotides align to TRBD2. V gave up 5 bases and J gave up 4 bases; unmatched junction bases: 4. CDR3 length: 15 amino acids. The germline gives CDR1 SNHLY, CDR2 FYNNEI. The CDR3 sequence is CASSWTSGGIETQYF. For the CDR3, the DNA is TGTGCCAGCAGTTGGACTAGCGGGGGAATAGAGACCCAGTACTTC.

The rearrangement uses TRBV20-1 and TRBJ2-3; a possible D gene is TRBD2 (6 bases). V lost 6 bases to trimming and J lost 3 bases, with 19 bases between them. The CDR3 totals 15 residues. The germline V gene encodes CDR1 DFQATT and CDR2 SNEGSKA (reference sequence). CDR3 protein: CSATQRGGVTDTQYF. DNA for the CDR3: TGCAGTGCGACCCAGCGAGGCGGGGTGACAGATACGCAGTATTTT.

The rearrangement uses TRBV11-2 and TRBJ2-2, with 7 positions matching TRBD2. The V and J ends lost 4 bases and 4 bases, in that order; junction bases with no gene match: 9. Germline V gene lookup returns CDR1 SGHAT and CDR2 FQNNGV. The CDR3 runs 16 residues. The CDR3 DNA reads TGTGCCAGCAGCTCAATCCAGCGGGAAGCCACCGGGGAGCTGTTTTTT. It encodes CASSSIQREATGELFF.

The chain uses TRBV5-1 and TRBJ2-6; possible D gene TRBD2, 6 bases. The CDR3 is 17 residues long. The germline V gene encodes CDR1 SGHRS and CDR2 YFSETQ. The V end lost 0 bases, the J end lost 2 bases, and 12 bases lay between the germline ends. As DNA, the CDR3 is TGCGCCAGCAGCTTGGAGGCGGGGATCCCTGGGGCCAACGTCCTGACTTTC. Protein: CASSLEAGIPGANVLTF.

This clonotype was recorded a few times. This may stem from a read error, because a much larger clone lies one nucleotide away. This chain links TRBV7-3 with TRBJ1-1; D remains ambiguous. V was pared by 5 bases and J by 1 base, with 17 bases between. This CDR3 region has 16 residues. Germline CDR1 reads SGHTA; CDR2 reads FQGTGA. The CDR3 DNA follows: TGTGCCAGCAGCCAAGAGGAGTATATTGCGAACACTGAAGCTTTCTTT. Its translation is CASSQEEYIANTEAFF.

The sample holds many counts of this clonotype. The chain uses TRBV12-3 or TRBV12-4 and TRBJ2-3; 7 nucleotides line up with TRBD2. The V segment lost 7 bases and the J segment 0 bases; nucleotides outside the gene matches: 7. CDR3 size: 15 residues. The CDR3 region has the DNA TGTGCCAGCACCGAGAGCGGGATTAGCACAGATACGCAGTATTTT. Its translation: CASTESGISTDTQYF.

In this sample, this clonotype turned up a few times. The V call is TRBV15, the J call TRBJ2-5; 10 nucleotides match TRBD2. The V segment lost 8 bases and the J segment 5 bases; nucleotides outside the gene matches: 14. Germline V gene lookup returns CDR1 LNHNV and CDR2 YYDKDF (reference sequence). The CDR3 spans 16 residues. In DNA form, the CDR3 reads TGTGCCACCGTCCAAAGCGGGAGGGCCTTAGGGGAGACCCAGTACTTC. This sequence encodes CATVQSGRALGETQYF.

The chain is built from TRBV20-1 and TRBJ2-4; D call uncertain. In germline, CDR1 is DFQATT, CDR2 SNEGSKA (reference sequence). The CDR3 extends over 18 amino acids. Trimming removed 3 bases at V and 1 base at J, with 22 bases between. CDR3 DNA sequence: TGCAGTGCTAGTTTTGAGCAAAGATTCAACCTGGCCAAAAACATTCAGTACTTC. It is translated as CSASFEQRFNLAKNIQYF.

This clonotype turned up a few times. This rearrangement joins TRBV9 to TRBJ2-7; D not certain. CDR3 size: 14 residues. CDR1 is SGDLS and CDR2 is YYNGEE in the germline V gene. Between the trimmed V and J ends, which lost 0 bases and 6 bases, there was a span of 13 bases. The CDR3 nucleotides are TGTGCCAGCAGCGTAGAACTGGGCTTTGGCGAGCAGTACTTC. Its translation is CASSVELGFGEQYF.

This clonotype has only a few counts. The rearrangement joins TRBV5-4 to TRBJ2-5; the D gene is possibly TRBD2 (6 bases). Looked up from germline, CDR1 is SGHNT and CDR2 is YYREEE (reference sequence). The CDR3 runs to 15 residues. The ends were cut back, 3 bases at V and 5 bases at J, with 17 bases in the middle. CDR3 amino acids: CASSSKTRSGETQYF. The CDR3 DNA reads TGTGCCAGCAGCTCTAAGACTAGGAGCGGGGAGACCCAGTACTTC.